Below, one TCR beta chain is given with its context. Clones were read by immunoSEQ multiplex PCR, and TCRdb kept only the in-frame ones, dropping some. The repertoire holds a few hundred thousand clones, with about 79% as singletons. The record originates from a study of blood T cell repertoires in COVID-19. This CDR3 is 14 amino acids long. The germline V gene has CDR1 GTSNPN and CDR2 SVGIG (reference sequence). The V segment lost 4 bases and the J segment 6 bases; nucleotides outside the gene matches: 10. The rearrangement links TRBV30 to TRBJ2-7; 9 nucleotides align to TRBD2. The clonotype originates from a human donor in a cohort sampled during active COVID-19. Input material: peripheral blood. CDR3 nucleotide sequence: TGTGCCTGGAAATTCGGTAGCGGGAGTAGCGAGCAGTACTTC. Amino acids: CAWKFGSGSSEQYF.